The sequence of this TCR beta chain was determined in a study of T cells in Graves' hyperthyroidism and ophthalmopathy. Enrolled ophthalmopathy patients presented with a Clinical Activity Score of at least 3, a NOSPECS grade of at least 4, and disease duration under 3 months. Each 10 ml fresh peripheral blood draw supplied the PBMCs. Regarding the study as a whole: Onset of ophthalmopathy came a median roughly 6 months after the model predicted it. In the blood, most expanded thyroid clonotypes above 0.001 appeared as well.

As concerns this clonotype: As yet, its antigen is unknown. Possible read error: a much larger clone is one base away.

Amplified regions were TCR beta CDR3 sequences from RNA transcripts. First-round RT-PCR with HTBI primers amplified the TCR CDR3 region. MiXCR, applied by TCRdb to the multiplex PCR reads, yields one record per CDR3 protein. Found here are about 410,000 distinct CDR3 sequences, about 15% of them singletons; the top ten hold under 15%. Germline loops: CDR1 SGHAT, CDR2 FQNNGV. CDR3 length equals 14 residues. Deletions cut 5 bases from V and 4 bases from J, with 14 bases between. Sample: blood. This clonotype originated in a young man with Graves' ophthalmopathy. This rearrangement joins TRBV11-2 to TRBJ1-2; D is undetermined. Here the CDR3 DNA reads TGTGCCAGCAGCCCCCAGGTGGGAACCTATGGCTACACCTTC. Amino acids: CASSPQVGTYGYTF.